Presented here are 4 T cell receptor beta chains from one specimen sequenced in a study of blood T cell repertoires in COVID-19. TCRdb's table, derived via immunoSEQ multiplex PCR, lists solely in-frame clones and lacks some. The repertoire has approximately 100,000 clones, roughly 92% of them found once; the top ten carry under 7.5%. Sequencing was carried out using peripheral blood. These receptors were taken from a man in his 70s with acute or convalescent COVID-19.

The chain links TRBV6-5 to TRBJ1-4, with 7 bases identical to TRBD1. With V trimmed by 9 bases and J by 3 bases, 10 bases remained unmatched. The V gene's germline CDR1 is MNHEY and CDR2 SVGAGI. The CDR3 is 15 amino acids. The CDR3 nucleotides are TGTGCCAGTGCATTTAAGGGGGCTTCTAATGAAAAACTGTTTTTT. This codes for CASAFKGASNEKLFF.

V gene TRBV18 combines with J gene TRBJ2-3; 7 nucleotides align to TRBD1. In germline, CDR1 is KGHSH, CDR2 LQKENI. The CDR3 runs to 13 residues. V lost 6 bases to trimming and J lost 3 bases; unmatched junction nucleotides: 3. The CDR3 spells CASSPTGTDTQYF. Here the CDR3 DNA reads TGTGCCAGCTCTCCGACAGGGACAGATACGCAGTATTTT.

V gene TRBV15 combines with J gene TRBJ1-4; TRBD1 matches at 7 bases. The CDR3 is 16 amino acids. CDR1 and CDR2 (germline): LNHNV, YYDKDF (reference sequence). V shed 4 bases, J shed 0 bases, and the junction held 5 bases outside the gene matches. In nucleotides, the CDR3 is TGTGCCACCAGCAAATACAGGGGCACAACTAATGAAAAACTGTTTTTT. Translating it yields CATSKYRGTTNEKLFF.

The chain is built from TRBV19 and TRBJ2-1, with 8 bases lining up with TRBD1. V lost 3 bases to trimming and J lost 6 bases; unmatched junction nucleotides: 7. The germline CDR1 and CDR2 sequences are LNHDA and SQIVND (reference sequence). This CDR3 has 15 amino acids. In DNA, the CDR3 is TGTGCCAGTAGTATCGGGCAGGGGGCTTTCAATGAGCAGTTCTTC. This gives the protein CASSIGQGAFNEQFF.